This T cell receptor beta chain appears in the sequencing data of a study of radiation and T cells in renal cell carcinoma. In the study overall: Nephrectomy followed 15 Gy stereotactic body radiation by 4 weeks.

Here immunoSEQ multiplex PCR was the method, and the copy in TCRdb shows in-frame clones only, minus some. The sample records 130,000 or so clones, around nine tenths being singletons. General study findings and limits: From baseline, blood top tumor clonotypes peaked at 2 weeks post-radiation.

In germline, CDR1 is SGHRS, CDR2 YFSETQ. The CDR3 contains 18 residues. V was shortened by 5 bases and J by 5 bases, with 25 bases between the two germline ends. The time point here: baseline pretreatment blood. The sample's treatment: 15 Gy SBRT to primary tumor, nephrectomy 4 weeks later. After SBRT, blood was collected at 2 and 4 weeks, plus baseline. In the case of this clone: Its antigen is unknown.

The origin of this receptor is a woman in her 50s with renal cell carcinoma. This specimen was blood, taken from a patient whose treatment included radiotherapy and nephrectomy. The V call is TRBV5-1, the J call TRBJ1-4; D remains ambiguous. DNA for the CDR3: TGCGCCAGCAGTGGGTCCCAGCGGGGAACGGCGTTCAATGAAAAACTGTTTTTT. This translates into CASSGSQRGTAFNEKLFF.